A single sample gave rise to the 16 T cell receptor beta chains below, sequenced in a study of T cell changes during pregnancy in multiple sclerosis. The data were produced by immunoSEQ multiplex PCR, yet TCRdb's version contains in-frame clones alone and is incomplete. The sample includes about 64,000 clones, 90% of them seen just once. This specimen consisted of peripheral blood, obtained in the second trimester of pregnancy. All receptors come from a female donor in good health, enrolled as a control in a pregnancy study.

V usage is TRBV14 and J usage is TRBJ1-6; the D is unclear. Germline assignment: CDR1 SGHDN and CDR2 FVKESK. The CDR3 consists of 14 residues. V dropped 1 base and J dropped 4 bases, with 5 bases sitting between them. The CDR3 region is CASSQAGYNSPLHF. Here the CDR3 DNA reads TGTGCCAGCAGCCAAGCCGGGTATAATTCACCCCTCCACTTT.

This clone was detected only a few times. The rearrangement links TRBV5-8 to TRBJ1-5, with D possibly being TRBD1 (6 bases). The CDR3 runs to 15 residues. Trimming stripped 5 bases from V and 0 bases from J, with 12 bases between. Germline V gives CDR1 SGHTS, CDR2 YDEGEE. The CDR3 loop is CASRRGQYSNQPQHF. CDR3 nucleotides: TGTGCCAGCAGACGAGGACAGTATAGCAATCAGCCCCAGCATTTT.

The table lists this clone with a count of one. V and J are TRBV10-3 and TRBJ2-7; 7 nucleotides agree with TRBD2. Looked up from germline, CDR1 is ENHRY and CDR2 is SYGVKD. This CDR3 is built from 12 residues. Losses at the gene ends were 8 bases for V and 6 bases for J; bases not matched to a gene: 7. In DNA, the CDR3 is TGTGCCATCCTACGCGGGAGCGGCGAGCAGTACTTC. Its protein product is CAILRGSGEQYF.

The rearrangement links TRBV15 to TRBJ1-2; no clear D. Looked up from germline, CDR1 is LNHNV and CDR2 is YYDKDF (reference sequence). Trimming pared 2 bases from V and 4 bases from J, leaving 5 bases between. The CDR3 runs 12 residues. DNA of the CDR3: TGTGCCACCAGCAGACTAAGCTATGGCTACACCTTC. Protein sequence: CATSRLSYGYTF.

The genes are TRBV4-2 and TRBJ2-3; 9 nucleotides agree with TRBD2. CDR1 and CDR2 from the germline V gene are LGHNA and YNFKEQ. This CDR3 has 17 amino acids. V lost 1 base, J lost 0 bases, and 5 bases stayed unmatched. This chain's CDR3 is CASSQGLAEPSTDTQYF. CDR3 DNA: TGTGCCAGCAGCCAAGGACTAGCGGAACCTAGCACAGATACGCAGTATTTT.

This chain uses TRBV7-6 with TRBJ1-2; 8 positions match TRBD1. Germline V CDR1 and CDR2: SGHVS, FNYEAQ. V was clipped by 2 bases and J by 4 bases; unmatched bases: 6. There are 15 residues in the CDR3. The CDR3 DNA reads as TGTGCCAGCAGCTTAACGAACAGGGGGGTCTATGGCTACACCTTC. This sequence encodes CASSLTNRGVYGYTF.

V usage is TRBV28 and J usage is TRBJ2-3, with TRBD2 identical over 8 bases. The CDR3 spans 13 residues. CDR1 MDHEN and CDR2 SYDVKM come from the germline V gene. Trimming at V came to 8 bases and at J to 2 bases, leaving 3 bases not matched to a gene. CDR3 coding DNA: TGTGCCAGCCTTAGCGGGACCACAGATACGCAGTATTTT. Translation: CASLSGTTDTQYF.

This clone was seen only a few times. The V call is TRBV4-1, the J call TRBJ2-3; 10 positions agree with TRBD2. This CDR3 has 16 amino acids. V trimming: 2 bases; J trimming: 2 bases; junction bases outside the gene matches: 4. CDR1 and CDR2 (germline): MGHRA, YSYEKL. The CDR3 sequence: CASSQSLAGATDTQYF. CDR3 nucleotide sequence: TGCGCCAGCAGCCAAAGTCTAGCGGGGGCCACAGATACGCAGTATTTT.

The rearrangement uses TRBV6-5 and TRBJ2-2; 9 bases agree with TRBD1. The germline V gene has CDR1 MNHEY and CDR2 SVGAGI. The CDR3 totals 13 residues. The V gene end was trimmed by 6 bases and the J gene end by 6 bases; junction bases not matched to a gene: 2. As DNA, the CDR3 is TGTGCCAGCAGGGGGACAGGGTCCGGGGAGCTGTTTTTT. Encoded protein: CASRGTGSGELFF.

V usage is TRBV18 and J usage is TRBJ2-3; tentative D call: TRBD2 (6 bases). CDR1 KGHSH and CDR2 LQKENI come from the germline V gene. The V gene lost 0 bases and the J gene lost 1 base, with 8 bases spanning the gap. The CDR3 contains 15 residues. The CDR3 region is CASSPPSGRTDTQYF. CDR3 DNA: TGTGCCAGCTCACCACCAAGCGGGCGCACAGATACGCAGTATTTT.

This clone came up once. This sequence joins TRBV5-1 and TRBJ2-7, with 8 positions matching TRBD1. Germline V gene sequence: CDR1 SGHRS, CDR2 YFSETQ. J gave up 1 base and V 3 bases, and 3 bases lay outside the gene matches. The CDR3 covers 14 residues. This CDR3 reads CASSWDRTSYEQYF. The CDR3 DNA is TGCGCCAGCAGCTGGGACAGGACATCCTACGAGCAGTACTTC. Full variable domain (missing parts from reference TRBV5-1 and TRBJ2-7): KAGVTQTPRYLIKTRGQQVTLSCSPISGHRSVSWYQQTPGQGLQFLFEYFSETQRNKGNFPGRFSGRQFSNSRSEMNVSTLELGDSALYLCASSWDRTSYEQYFGPGTRLTVT.

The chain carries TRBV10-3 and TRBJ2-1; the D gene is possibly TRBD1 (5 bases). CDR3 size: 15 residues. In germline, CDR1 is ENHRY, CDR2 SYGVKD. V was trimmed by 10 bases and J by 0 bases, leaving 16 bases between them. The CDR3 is CATQIDSSSYNEQFF. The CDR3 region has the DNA TGTGCCACCCAGATAGACAGTAGCTCCTACAATGAGCAGTTCTTC.

The CDR3 nucleotides read TGTGCCAGCAGCTTGGGGGGGGCCAAAAACATTCAGTACTTC. This gives the protein CASSLGGAKNIQYF. The gene calls are TRBV7-9 and TRBJ2-4; 7 positions agree with TRBD2. V lost 3 bases, J lost 1 base, and 0 bases stayed unmatched. The CDR3 contains 14 residues. Germline CDR1 and CDR2: SEHNR and FQNEAQ (reference sequence).

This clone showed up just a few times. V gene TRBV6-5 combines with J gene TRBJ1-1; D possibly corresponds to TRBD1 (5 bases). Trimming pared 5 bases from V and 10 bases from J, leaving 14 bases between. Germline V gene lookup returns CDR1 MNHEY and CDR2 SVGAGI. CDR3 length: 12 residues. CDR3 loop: CASSRDQAGAFF. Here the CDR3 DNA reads TGTGCCAGCAGTCGGGACCAAGCGGGAGCTTTCTTT.

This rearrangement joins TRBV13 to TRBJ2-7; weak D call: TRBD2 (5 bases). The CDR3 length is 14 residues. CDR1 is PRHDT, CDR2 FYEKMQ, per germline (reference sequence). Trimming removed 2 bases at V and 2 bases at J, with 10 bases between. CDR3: CASSLRSGTYEQYF. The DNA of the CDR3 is TGTGCCAGCAGCTTAAGGTCCGGGACCTACGAGCAGTACTTC.

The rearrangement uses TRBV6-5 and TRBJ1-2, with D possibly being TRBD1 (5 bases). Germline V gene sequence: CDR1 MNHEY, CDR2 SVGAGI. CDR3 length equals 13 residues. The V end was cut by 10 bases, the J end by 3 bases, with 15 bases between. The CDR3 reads CAIRPAGDYGYTF. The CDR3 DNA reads TGTGCCATCCGGCCGGCGGGGGACTATGGCTACACCTTC.